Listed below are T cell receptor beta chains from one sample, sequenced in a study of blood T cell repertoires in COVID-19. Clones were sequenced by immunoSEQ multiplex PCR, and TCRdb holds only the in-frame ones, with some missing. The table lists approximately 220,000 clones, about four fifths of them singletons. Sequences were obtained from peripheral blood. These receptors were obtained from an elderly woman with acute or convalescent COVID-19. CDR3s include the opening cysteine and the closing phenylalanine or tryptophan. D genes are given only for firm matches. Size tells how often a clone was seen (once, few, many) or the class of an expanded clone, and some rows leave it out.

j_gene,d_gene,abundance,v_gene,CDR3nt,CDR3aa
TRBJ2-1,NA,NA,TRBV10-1,TGCGCCAGCAGTGAATCCACAGGTACCCCCAACAATGAGCAGTTCTTC,CASSESTGTPNNEQFF
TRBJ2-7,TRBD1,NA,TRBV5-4,TGTGCCAGCAGCTGGGGACAGGGCGACTACGAGCAGTACTTC,CASSWGQGDYEQYF
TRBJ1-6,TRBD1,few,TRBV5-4,TGTGCCAGCAGCTCCGGACAGGGGGGAAATTCACCCCTCCACTTT,CASSSGQGGNSPLHF
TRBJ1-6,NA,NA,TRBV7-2,TGTGCCAGCAGCTTTCAGGGGCCGGATAATTCACCCCTCCACTTT,CASSFQGPDNSPLHF
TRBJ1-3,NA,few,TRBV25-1,TGTGCCAGCAGTGACGCCCCACGGGACTCTGGAAACACCATATATTTT,CASSDAPRDSGNTIYF
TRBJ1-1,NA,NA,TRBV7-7,TGTGCTAGCAGCTTAGAAGCGAACACTGAAGCTTTCTTT,CASSLEANTEAFF
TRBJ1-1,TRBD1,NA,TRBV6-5,TGTGCCAGCAGTTGGGGGACAGCGAACACTGAAGCTTTCTTT,CASSWGTANTEAFF
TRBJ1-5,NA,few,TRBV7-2,TGTGCCAGCGGCCGGGGGGGTTATAGCAATCAGCCCCAGCATTTT,CASGRGGYSNQPQHF
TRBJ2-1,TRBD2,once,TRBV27,TGTGCCAGCAGTCCCCGAGCGGGAACCTACAATGAGCAGTTCTTC,CASSPRAGTYNEQFF
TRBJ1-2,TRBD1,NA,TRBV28,TGTGCCAGCAGTTCGCTAACACAGGGGTCTAACTATGGCTACACCTTC,CASSSLTQGSNYGYTF
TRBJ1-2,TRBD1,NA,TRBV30,TGTGCCTGGACACGGGACAGCACTAACTATGGCTACACCTTC,CAWTRDSTNYGYTF
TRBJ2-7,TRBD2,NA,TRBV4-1,TGCGCCAGCAGCCCCCTAGGGGAGGGCTCCCTCGAGCAGTACTTC,CASSPLGEGSLEQYF
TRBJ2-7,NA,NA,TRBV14,TGTGCCAGCAGCCAAGATCGGTGGGGGCCGTCCTACGAGCAGTACTTC,CASSQDRWGPSYEQYF
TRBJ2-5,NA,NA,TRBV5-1,TGCGCCAGCAGCTTGGACAGGCCGATACAAGAGACCCAGTACTTC,CASSLDRPIQETQYF
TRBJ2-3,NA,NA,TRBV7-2,TGTGCCAGCAGTCCGGGAGGCACAGATACGCAGTATTTT,CASSPGGTDTQYF
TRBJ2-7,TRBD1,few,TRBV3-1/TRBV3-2,TGTGCCAGCAGCCATTACGGACAGGCCCGCCACTACGAGCAGTACTTC,CASSHYGQARHYEQYF
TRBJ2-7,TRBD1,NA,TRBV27,TGTGCCAGCAGTTGGGGGACAGGGGGCTCCTACGAGCAGTACTTC,CASSWGTGGSYEQYF
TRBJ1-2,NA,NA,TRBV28,TGTGCCAGCAGTTTAAACAGGGCCCAAGCCAGCTATGGCTACACCTTC,CASSLNRAQASYGYTF
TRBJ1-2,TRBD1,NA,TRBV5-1,TGCGCCAGCAGCTACCCCGGGCCAGGGGGCAACTATGGCTACACCTTC,CASSYPGPGGNYGYTF
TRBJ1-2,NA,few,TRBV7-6,TGTGCCAGCAGCTCTAGTATCGGCAGGGGTCATGGCTACACCTTC,CASSSSIGRGHGYTF
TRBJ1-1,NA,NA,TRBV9,TGTGCCAGCAGCAGACAGGCCTTGAACACTGAAGCTTTCTTT,CASSRQALNTEAFF
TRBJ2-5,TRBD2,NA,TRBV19,TGTGCCAGTAGTGCCTTCACAGACGGGAGGGAGACCCAGTACTTC,CASSAFTDGRETQYF
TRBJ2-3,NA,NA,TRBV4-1,TGCGCCAGCAGCCAAGAGTACGGGGTTTACACAGATACGCAGTATTTT,CASSQEYGVYTDTQYF
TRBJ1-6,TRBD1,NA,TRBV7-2,TGTGCCAGCAGCTTAGGGCTAGACGACAGGGGCGGCTCACCCCTCCACTTT,CASSLGLDDRGGSPLHF
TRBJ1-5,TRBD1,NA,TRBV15,TGTGCCACCAGCTCATACGACAGGGGAGGAAATCAGCCCCAGCATTTT,CATSSYDRGGNQPQHF
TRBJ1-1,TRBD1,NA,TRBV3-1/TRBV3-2,TGTGCCAGCAGCCAAGGGACAGGGGGCTACACTGAAGCTTTCTTT,CASSQGTGGYTEAFF
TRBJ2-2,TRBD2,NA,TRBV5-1,TGCGCCAGCAGCCCAGGGACTAGCGGTGACTTCACCGGGGAGCTGTTTTTT,CASSPGTSGDFTGELFF
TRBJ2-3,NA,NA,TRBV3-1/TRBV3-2,TGTGCCAGCAGCCAAGACCCGGGGGATACGCAGTATTTT,CASSQDPGDTQYF
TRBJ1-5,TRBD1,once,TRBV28,TGTGCCAGCAGCCAACAGGGGAGTTTAGGCCAGCCCCAGCATTTT,CASSQQGSLGQPQHF